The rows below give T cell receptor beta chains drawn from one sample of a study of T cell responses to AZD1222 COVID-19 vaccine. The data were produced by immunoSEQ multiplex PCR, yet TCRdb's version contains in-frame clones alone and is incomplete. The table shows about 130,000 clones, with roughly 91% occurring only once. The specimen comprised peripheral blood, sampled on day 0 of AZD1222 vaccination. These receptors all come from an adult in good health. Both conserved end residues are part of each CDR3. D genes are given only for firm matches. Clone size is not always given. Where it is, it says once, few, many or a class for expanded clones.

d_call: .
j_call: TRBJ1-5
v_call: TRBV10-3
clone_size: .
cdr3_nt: TGTGCCACGACGGCGCAGCCTGATAGCAATCAGCCCCAGCATTTT
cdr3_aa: CATTAQPDSNQPQHF

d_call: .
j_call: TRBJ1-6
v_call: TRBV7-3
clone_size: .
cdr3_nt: TGTGCCAGCAGCGCTAGCTCCTATAATTCACCCCTCCACTTT
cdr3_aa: CASSASSYNSPLHF

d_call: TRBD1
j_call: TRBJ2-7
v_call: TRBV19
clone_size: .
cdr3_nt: TGTGCCAGTACTCCGACAGGGCTGGGCGAGCAGTACTTC
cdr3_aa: CASTPTGLGEQYF

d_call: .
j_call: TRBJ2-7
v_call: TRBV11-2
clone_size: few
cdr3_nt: TGTGCCAGCAGCTTCTCGACAGGCTCCTACGAGCAGTACTTC
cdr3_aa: CASSFSTGSYEQYF

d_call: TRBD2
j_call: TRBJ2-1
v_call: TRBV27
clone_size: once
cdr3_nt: TGTGCCAGCAGTTTAGTCACTAGCGGGGGGGCCTACAATGAGCAGTTCTTC
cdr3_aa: CASSLVTSGGAYNEQFF

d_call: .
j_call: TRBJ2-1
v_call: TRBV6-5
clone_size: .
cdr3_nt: TGTGCCACGAACACCGGGACATCCTACAATGAGCAGTTCTTC
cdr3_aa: CATNTGTSYNEQFF

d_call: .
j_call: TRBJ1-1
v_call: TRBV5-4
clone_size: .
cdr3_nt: TGTGCCAGCAGCTTGTGGGGGGGCACTGAAGCTTTCTTT
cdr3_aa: CASSLWGGTEAFF

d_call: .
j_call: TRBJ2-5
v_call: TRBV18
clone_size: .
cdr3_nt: TGTGCCAGCTCACTCGGGACCCAAGAGACCCAGTACTTC
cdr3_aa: CASSLGTQETQYF

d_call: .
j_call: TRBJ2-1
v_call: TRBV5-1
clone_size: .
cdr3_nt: TGCGCCAGCAGCTTTTCAGGGGAGGATGAGCAGTTCTTC
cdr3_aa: CASSFSGEDEQFF

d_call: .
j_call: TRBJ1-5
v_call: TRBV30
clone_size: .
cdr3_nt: TGTGCCTGGTTTTGTGTCAGGGATTGGAATCAGCCCCAGCATTTT
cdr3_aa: CAWFCVRDWNQPQHF

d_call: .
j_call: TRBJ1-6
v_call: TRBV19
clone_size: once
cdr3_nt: TGTGCCAGTGCAAGGACAGTCAGTTATTCACCCCTCCACTTT
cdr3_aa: CASARTVSYSPLHF

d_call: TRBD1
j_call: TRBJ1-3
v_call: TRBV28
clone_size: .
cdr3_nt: TGTGCCAGCAGTCTCTTACCGGGACAGGACTCTGGAAACACCATATATTTT
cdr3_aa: CASSLLPGQDSGNTIYF

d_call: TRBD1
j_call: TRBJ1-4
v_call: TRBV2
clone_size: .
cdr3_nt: TGTGCCAGCAGTGAGCAGGGGGGGATTAATGAAAAACTGTTTTTT
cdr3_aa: CASSEQGGINEKLFF

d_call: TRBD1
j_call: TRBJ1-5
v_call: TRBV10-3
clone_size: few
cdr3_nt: TGTGCCATCAGTGAGGACAGGGGACGATATAGCAATCAGCCCCAGCATTTT
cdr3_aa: CAISEDRGRYSNQPQHF

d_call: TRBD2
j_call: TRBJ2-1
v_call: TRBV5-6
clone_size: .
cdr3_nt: TGTGCCAGCAGCTTGGTAGCGGGGGGGCGAGGCAATGAGCAGTTCTTC
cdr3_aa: CASSLVAGGRGNEQFF

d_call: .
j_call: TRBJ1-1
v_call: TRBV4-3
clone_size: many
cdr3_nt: TGCGCCAGCAGCCAAGATTGGCCCCCGGTCACTGAAGCTTTCTTT
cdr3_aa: CASSQDWPPVTEAFF

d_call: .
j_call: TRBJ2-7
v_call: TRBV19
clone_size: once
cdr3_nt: TGTGCCAGTAGTATAACGGCGGCCGGGATCTACGAGCAGTACTTC
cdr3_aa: CASSITAAGIYEQYF

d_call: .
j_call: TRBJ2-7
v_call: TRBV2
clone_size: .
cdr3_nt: TGTGCCAGCAGTGAAGAGGTTAGGTCCTACGAGCAGTACTTC
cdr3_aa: CASSEEVRSYEQYF

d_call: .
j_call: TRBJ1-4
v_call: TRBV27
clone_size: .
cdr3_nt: TGTGCCAGCAGTTTCTATCCGGCCAGAGCAACTAATGAAAAACTGTTTTTT
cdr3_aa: CASSFYPARATNEKLFF

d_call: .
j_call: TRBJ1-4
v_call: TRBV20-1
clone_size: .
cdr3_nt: TGCAGTGCCCCGGGTGAAAAACTGTTTTTT
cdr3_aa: CSAPGEKLFF

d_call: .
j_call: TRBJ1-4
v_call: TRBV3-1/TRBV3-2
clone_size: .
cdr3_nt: TGTGCCAGCAGCCAAAAAGGGGAAAAACTGTTTTTT
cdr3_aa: CASSQKGEKLFF

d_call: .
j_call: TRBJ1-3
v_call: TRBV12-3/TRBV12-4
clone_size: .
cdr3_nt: TGTGCCAGCAGTGGAAATGGAAACACCATATATTTT
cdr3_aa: CASSGNGNTIYF

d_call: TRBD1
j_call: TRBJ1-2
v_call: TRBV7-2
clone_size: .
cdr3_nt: TGTGCCAGCACCCAGGACAGGGGGTATGGCTACACCTTC
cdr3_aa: CASTQDRGYGYTF

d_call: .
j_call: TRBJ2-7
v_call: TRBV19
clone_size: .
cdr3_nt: TGTGCCAGTAGTATGAACAGCCCCTACGAGCAGTACTTC
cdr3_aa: CASSMNSPYEQYF

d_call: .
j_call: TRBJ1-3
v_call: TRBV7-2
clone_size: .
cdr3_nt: TGTGCCAGCAGCTTGGGGGGTTATGGAAACACCATATATTTT
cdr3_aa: CASSLGGYGNTIYF

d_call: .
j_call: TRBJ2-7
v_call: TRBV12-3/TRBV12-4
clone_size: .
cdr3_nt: TGTGCCAGCAGTCTCGGGACCTACGAGCAGTACTTC
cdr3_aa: CASSLGTYEQYF

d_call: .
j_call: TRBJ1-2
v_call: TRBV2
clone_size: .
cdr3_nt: TGTGCCAGCAGTGTAGGCAATGGCTACACCTTC
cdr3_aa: CASSVGNGYTF

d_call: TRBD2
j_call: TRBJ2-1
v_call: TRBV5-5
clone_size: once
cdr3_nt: TGTGCCAGCAGCTTTGTGGGGCGGGGGGAATTCAATGAGCAGTTCTTC
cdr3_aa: CASSFVGRGEFNEQFF

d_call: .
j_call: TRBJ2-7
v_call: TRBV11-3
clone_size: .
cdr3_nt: TGTGCCAGCAGCTTATGGCGGGGCAGGGGTTACGAGCAGTACTTC
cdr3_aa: CASSLWRGRGYEQYF

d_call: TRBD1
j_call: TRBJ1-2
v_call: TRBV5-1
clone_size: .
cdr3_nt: TGCGCCAGCAGCTTGGGGGACAGGAACTATGGCTACACCTTC
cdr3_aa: CASSLGDRNYGYTF

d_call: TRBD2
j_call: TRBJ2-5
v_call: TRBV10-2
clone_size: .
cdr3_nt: TGCGCCAGCAGACGAGGACTAGATCGGGAGACCCAGTACTTC
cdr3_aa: CASRRGLDRETQYF

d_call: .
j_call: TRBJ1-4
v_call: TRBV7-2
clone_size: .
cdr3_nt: TGTGCCAGCAGCCCCCGGGAACGAACCGGCAAACTGTTTTTT
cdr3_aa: CASSPRERTGKLFF

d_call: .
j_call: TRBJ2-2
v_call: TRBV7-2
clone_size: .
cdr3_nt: TGTGCCAGCAAAGACAGGGAGCTGTTTTTT
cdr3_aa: CASKDRELFF

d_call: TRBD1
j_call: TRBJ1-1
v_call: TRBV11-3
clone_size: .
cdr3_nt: TGTGCCAGCAGCTTAGCCCGGGACAGAGAAGCTTTCTTT
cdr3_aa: CASSLARDREAFF

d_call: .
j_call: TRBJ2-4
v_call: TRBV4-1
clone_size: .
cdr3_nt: TGCGCCAGCAGCCAAGATCACAGGATGACCAAAAACATTCAGTACTTC
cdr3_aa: CASSQDHRMTKNIQYF

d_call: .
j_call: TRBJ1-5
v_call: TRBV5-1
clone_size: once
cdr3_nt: TGCGCCACCGCACACAAGGTCTATAGCAATCAGCCCCAGCATTTT
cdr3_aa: CATAHKVYSNQPQHF

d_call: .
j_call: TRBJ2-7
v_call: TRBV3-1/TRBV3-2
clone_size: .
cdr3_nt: TGTGCCAGCAAGTCGGGGAGGCGGAACGAGCAGTACTTC
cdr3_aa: CASKSGRRNEQYF

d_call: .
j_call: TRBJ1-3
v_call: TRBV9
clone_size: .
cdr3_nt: TGTGCCAGCAGCGTAGAGACAGGTGCTGGAAACACCATATATTTT
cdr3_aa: CASSVETGAGNTIYF

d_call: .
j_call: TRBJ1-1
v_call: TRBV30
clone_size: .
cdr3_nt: TGTGCCTGGATGGGGCAGCCGAGCACTGAAGCTTTCTTT
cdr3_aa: CAWMGQPSTEAFF

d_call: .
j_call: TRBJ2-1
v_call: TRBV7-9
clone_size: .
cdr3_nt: TGTGCCAGCAGTCACAATGAGCAGTTCTTC
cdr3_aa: CASSHNEQFF

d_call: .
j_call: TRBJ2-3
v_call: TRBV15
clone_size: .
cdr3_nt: TGTGCCACCAGCAGAGATCAGCGCGGGGTGACAGATACGCAGTATTTT
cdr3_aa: CATSRDQRGVTDTQYF